What follows are 20 T cell receptor beta chains derived from one specimen sequenced in a study of blood T cell repertoires in COVID-19. Here immunoSEQ multiplex PCR was the method, and the copy in TCRdb shows in-frame clones only, minus some. The data contain some 140,000 clones, 70% to 85% of them singletons. The specimen was peripheral blood. Every receptor here comes from a man aged 55-75 years with acute or convalescent COVID-19.

This clone was seen only once. The chain links TRBV20-1 to TRBJ1-1, with 9 positions matching TRBD1. J lost 8 bases, V lost 5 bases, and 3 bases had no gene match. The germline V gene has CDR1 DFQATT and CDR2 SNEGSKA (reference sequence). This CDR3 spans 11 amino acids. The CDR3 reads CSAFGQGEAFF. The CDR3 nucleotides are TGCAGTGCTTTCGGACAGGGGGAAGCTTTCTTT.

The chain carries TRBV20-1 and TRBJ1-5; 8 bases are a match to TRBD1. The junction had 9 bases not matched to a gene; V was cut back by 3 bases and J by 2 bases. CDR1 and CDR2 from the germline V gene are DFQATT and SNEGSKA (reference sequence). The length of the CDR3 is 16 residues. CDR3 sequence reads: CSASRGQGWGNQPQHF. The CDR3 region has the DNA TGCAGTGCTAGTAGAGGACAGGGTTGGGGCAATCAGCCCCAGCATTTT.

This clone was seen once. V and J are TRBV27 and TRBJ2-7; 12 bases match TRBD2. Germline V lookup: CDR1 MNHEY, CDR2 SMNVEV (reference sequence). The J segment lost 5 bases and the V segment lost 5 bases, leaving 13 bases of the junction unmatched. The CDR3 is 17 amino acids. This CDR3 is CASSLRASGRALHEQYF. As DNA, the CDR3 is TGTGCCAGCAGTCTACGAGCTAGCGGGAGGGCCCTCCACGAGCAGTACTTC.

This rearrangement joins TRBV3-1 (or the pseudogene TRBV3-2) to TRBJ2-2, with a tentative D call TRBD2 (5 bases). CDR1 LGHDT and CDR2 YNNKEL come from the germline V gene (reference sequence). Deletions cut 5 bases from V and 8 bases from J, with 12 bases between. The CDR3 runs to 13 residues. Here the CDR3 reads CASSEGLWGELFF. The CDR3 DNA follows: TGTGCCAGCAGCGAAGGACTCTGGGGGGAGCTGTTTTTT.

V usage is TRBV5-1 and J usage is TRBJ1-4; 8 positions agree with TRBD1. Germline lookup yields CDR1 SGHRS and CDR2 YFSETQ. V was clipped by 4 bases and J by 6 bases; unmatched bases: 5. CDR3 size: 14 residues. The CDR3 region is CASSRQGQDEKLFF. The CDR3 DNA sequence: TGCGCCAGCAGCAGACAGGGGCAGGATGAAAAACTGTTTTTT.

The chain couples TRBV5-4 to TRBJ2-5; D possibly corresponds to TRBD2 (6 bases). Trimming took 2 bases from V and 7 from J, leaving 18 bases between them. Germline CDR1 and CDR2: SGHNT and YYREEE (reference sequence). This CDR3 contains 15 residues. The CDR3: CASSFEEGRSRTQYF. As DNA, the CDR3 is TGTGCCAGCAGCTTTGAGGAGGGAAGATCTCGGACCCAGTACTTC.

This clone was seen only a few times. The chain employs TRBV27 and TRBJ2-2; 9 bases fit TRBD1. CDR3 size: 16 residues. The V gene end was trimmed by 11 bases and the J gene end by 2 bases; junction bases not matched to a gene: 12. The germline CDR1 and CDR2 sequences are MNHEY and SMNVEV (reference sequence). CDR3 sequence (DNA): TGTGCCTCTAAAGGGGGAACAGGGGGCAACACCGGGGAGCTGTTTTTT. It specifies CASKGGTGGNTGELFF.

J is TRBJ2-3 and V is TRBV27, with D unresolved. Trimming left V 6 bases short and J 2 bases short, with 9 bases between. The CDR3 loop spans 13 amino acids. CDR1 and CDR2 from the germline V gene are MNHEY and SMNVEV (reference sequence). The CDR3 spells CASRSSDTDTQYF. The DNA of the CDR3 is TGTGCCAGCAGATCCAGTGACACAGATACGCAGTATTTT.

This chain links TRBV27 with TRBJ1-3; D is unclear. With 6 bases removed from V and 0 bases from J, the gap between germline ends came to 9 bases. CDR1 is MNHEY and CDR2 is SMNVEV in the germline V gene (reference sequence). The CDR3 spans 14 residues. The CDR3 protein is CASRGSLSGNTIYF. The CDR3 DNA reads as TGTGCCAGCAGGGGCAGCCTCTCTGGAAACACCATATATTTT.

CDR3 in DNA: TGTGCCAGCAGCCCCGACTGGTCTGTCAATCAGCCCCAGCATTTT. Translated, it gives CASSPDWSVNQPQHF. The V call is TRBV9, the J call TRBJ1-5; no clear D gene. This CDR3 is 15 amino acids long. Looked up from germline, CDR1 is SGDLS and CDR2 is YYNGEE. With 4 bases removed from V and 3 bases from J, the gap between germline ends came to 14 bases.

The chain joins TRBV19 to TRBJ2-5; tentatively, D is TRBD2 (6 bases). Germline V gives CDR1 LNHDA, CDR2 SQIVND (reference sequence). The V end lost 5 bases, the J end lost 1 base, and 23 bases lay between the germline ends. CDR3 size: 18 residues. CDR3 amino acids: CASSLRGVAGIPQETQYF. CDR3 bases: TGTGCCAGTAGTCTGAGGGGTGTGGCGGGAATTCCCCAAGAGACCCAGTACTTC.

This clone has more than one count but fewer than ten. V is TRBV27 and J is TRBJ1-2, with 8 bases lining up with TRBD1. V lost 10 bases and J lost 4; bases outside the gene matches: 5. Germline assignment: CDR1 MNHEY and CDR2 SMNVEV (reference sequence). The CDR3 runs to 12 residues. CDR3 nucleotide sequence: TGTGCCACCAAACAGGGGGGCTATGGCTACACCTTC. This translates into CATKQGGYGYTF.

V is TRBV5-1 and J is TRBJ1-5, with D perhaps TRBD1 (6 bases). The germline V gene has CDR1 SGHRS and CDR2 YFSETQ. This CDR3 has 16 residues. Trimming left V 0 bases short and J 1 base short, with 11 bases between. The CDR3 nucleotides read TGCGCCAGCAGCTTGGGCAGCGGGGGCAGCAATCAGCCCCAGCATTTT. Translating gives CASSLGSGGSNQPQHF.

The rearrangement uses TRBV25-1 and TRBJ1-1, with D possibly matching TRBD1 (6 bases). The CDR3 extends over 13 amino acids. Germline loops: CDR1 MGHDK, CDR2 SYGVNS. V was clipped by 1 base and J by 9 bases, with 12 bases between them. This chain's CDR3 is CASSEWGGRKAFF. The CDR3 DNA reads as TGTGCCAGCAGTGAATGGGGGGGCCGGAAAGCTTTCTTT.

The chain is built from TRBV12-3 or TRBV12-4 and TRBJ2-1; D remains unclear. The CDR3 contains 11 residues. Trimming took off 5 bases at V and 4 bases at J, with 3 bases between the two ends. In DNA form, the CDR3 reads TGTGCCAGCAGTACTTACAATGAGCAGTTCTTC. Translated, it gives CASSTYNEQFF.

The chain joins TRBV13 to TRBJ1-2; D is perhaps TRBD1 (5 bases). The ends were cut back, 1 base at V and 5 bases at J, with 17 bases in the middle. The germline CDR1 and CDR2 sequences are PRHDT and FYEKMQ (reference sequence). The CDR3 covers 16 residues. The CDR3 nucleotides are TGTGCCAGCAGCTTAGAAGGTTCCTCCAGGGATTATGGCTACACCTTC. It translates to CASSLEGSSRDYGYTF.

V gene TRBV5-5 combines with J gene TRBJ2-2, with 7 bases fitting TRBD1. CDR3 length: 15 residues. CDR1 is SGHKS, CDR2 YYEKEE, per germline (reference sequence). The ends lost 2 bases at V and 4 bases at J; junction bases unmatched: 5. CDR3 residues: CASSFRDSPTGELFF. The CDR3 DNA sequence: TGTGCCAGCAGCTTCCGGGACAGCCCCACCGGGGAGCTGTTTTTT. Combining the CDR3 with reference TRBV5-5 and TRBJ2-2 gives the whole variable domain DAGVTQSPTHLIKTRGQQVTLRCSPISGHKSVSWYQQVLGQGPQFIFQYYEKEERGRGNFPDRFSARQFPNYSSELNVNALLLGDSALYLCASSFRDSPTGELFFGEGSRLTVL.

This clone was seen a single time. The chain uses TRBV10-3 and TRBJ2-2; D is uncertain. V was clipped by 7 bases and J by 1 base, with 10 bases between them. CDR3 length: 14 residues. From germline, CDR1 is ENHRY and CDR2 SYGVKD. CDR3: CAINPGWNTGELFF. The CDR3 DNA follows: TGTGCCATCAACCCGGGTTGGAACACCGGGGAGCTGTTTTTT.

This chain uses TRBV30 with TRBJ1-5; 7 nucleotides line up with TRBD1. V dropped 6 bases and J dropped 2; count of bases not matched to a gene: 4. Germline-derived CDR1 and CDR2 are GTSNPN and SVGIG (reference sequence). The CDR3 sequence is 13 residues long. The CDR3: CACDTGGNQPQHF. CDR3 nucleotide sequence: TGTGCCTGCGACACAGGGGGCAATCAGCCCCAGCATTTT.

The rearrangement joins TRBV6-2 or TRBV6-3 to TRBJ2-7, with D possibly being TRBD2 (5 bases). CDR3 length: 13 amino acids. With 5 bases removed from V and 4 bases from J, the gap between germline ends came to 12 bases. Germline CDR1 reads MNHEY; CDR2 reads SVGEGT. The CDR3 spells CASSGLWGYEQYF. In DNA, the CDR3 is TGTGCCAGCAGTGGACTCTGGGGTTACGAGCAGTACTTC.